Listed below are T cell receptor beta chains from one sample, sequenced in a study of blood T cell repertoires in COVID-19. The protocol was immunoSEQ multiplex PCR, while the TCRdb copy is restricted to in-frame clones and leaves out a portion. This table holds roughly 160,000 clones, more than 65% found once. Specimen: peripheral blood. All receptors derive from a woman older than 75 with active or convalescent COVID-19. Both conserved end residues are part of each CDR3. D genes are given only for firm matches. Clone size is shown for a subset of rows, as once, few, many or a class of expanded clone.

D gene	J gene	V gene	clone size	CDR3 protein	CDR3 DNA
TRBD1	TRBJ2-7	TRBV18	once	CASSPGQGGEQYF	TGTGCCAGCTCACCGGGACAGGGTGGCGAGCAGTACTTC
.	TRBJ2-6	TRBV6-1	.	CASSENGVAGANVLTF	TGTGCCAGCAGTGAAAACGGGGTAGCGGGGGCCAACGTCCTGACTTTC
.	TRBJ2-4	TRBV7-6	.	CASSLWAGTHLAKNIQYF	TGTGCCAGCAGCCTTTGGGCGGGAACTCACTTAGCCAAAAACATTCAGTACTTC
.	TRBJ2-1	TRBV6-5	.	CAVGVRGGEQFF	TGTGCCGTGGGTGTGAGGGGGGGTGAGCAGTTCTTC
TRBD2	TRBJ2-5	TRBV11-3	.	CASSQNMGLAGGETQYF	TGTGCCAGCAGCCAGAATATGGGACTAGCGGGAGGAGAGACCCAGTACTTC
TRBD1	TRBJ2-7	TRBV7-7	.	CASSLKFLWDRGLEGDLYEQYF	TGTGCTAGCAGCTTAAAGTTTCTGTGGGACAGGGGTTTGGAGGGGGACCTCTACGAGCAGTACTTC
.	TRBJ1-5	TRBV18	.	CASSPQQGWDQPQHF	TGTGCCAGCTCACCACAACAGGGATGGGATCAGCCCCAGCATTTT
.	TRBJ1-1	TRBV5-1	.	CASSFAEGTEAFF	TGCGCCAGCAGCTTCGCGGAGGGAACTGAAGCTTTCTTT
.	TRBJ2-1	TRBV25-1	.	CASSQRGGSSYNEQFF	TGTGCCAGCAGCCAGAGAGGGGGAAGCTCCTACAATGAGCAGTTCTTC
.	TRBJ2-7	TRBV30	.	CAWTLARVGEQYF	TGTGCCTGGACCCTCGCCAGGGTGGGGGAGCAGTACTTC
.	TRBJ2-7	TRBV7-2	.	CATSRSSYEQYF	TGTGCCACCTCTAGGAGCTCCTACGAGCAGTACTTC
TRBD2	TRBJ2-1	TRBV18	.	CASSRAGLGDNEQFF	TGTGCCAGCTCACGGGCGGGACTAGGAGACAATGAGCAGTTCTTC
TRBD1	TRBJ1-1	TRBV7-9	.	CASNKTGVLNTEAFF	TGTGCCAGCAACAAAACAGGGGTGCTGAACACTGAAGCTTTCTTT
TRBD1	TRBJ1-4	TRBV5-1	once	CASSLRTGWAEKLFF	TGCGCCAGCAGCCTTAGGACAGGGTGGGCTGAAAAACTGTTTTTT
TRBD2	TRBJ2-7	TRBV4-1	few	CASSLTSGSPTQQYF	TGCGCCAGCAGCCTTACTAGCGGGAGTCCAACTCAGCAGTACTTC
TRBD2	TRBJ2-1	TRBV19	.	CASSRLGLAGGGSYNEQFF	TGTGCCAGTAGTAGACTGGGACTAGCGGGAGGAGGCTCCTACAATGAGCAGTTCTTC
.	TRBJ2-4	TRBV7-9	.	CASSLLASRDIQYF	TGTGCCAGCAGCTTATTGGCTAGTCGGGACATTCAGTACTTC
.	TRBJ2-5	TRBV27	.	CASSSRAVQETQYF	TGTGCCAGCAGTTCTAGAGCGGTCCAAGAGACCCAGTACTTC
.	TRBJ1-2	TRBV15	few	CATSREGARGYGYTF	TGTGCCACCAGCAGAGAAGGGGCCAGGGGATATGGCTACACCTTC
.	TRBJ1-5	TRBV28	.	CASSLSRLLRPQHF	TGTGCCAGCAGTTTATCCCGCTTGCTGCGGCCCCAGCATTTT
TRBD1	TRBJ2-7	TRBV5-1	.	CASSLEPDRGGYEQYF	TGCGCCAGCAGCTTGGAACCGGACAGGGGCGGATACGAGCAGTACTTC
.	TRBJ2-2	TRBV5-1	.	CASSVTLGTGELFF	TGCGCCAGCAGCGTGACACTAGGCACCGGGGAGCTGTTTTTT
TRBD1	TRBJ2-5	TRBV5-6	once	CASSSWDRLQETQYF	TGTGCCAGCAGCTCTTGGGACAGACTACAAGAGACCCAGTACTTC
TRBD1	TRBJ1-3	TRBV6-5	.	CASSQTQGNGNTIYF	TGTGCCAGCAGTCAGACACAGGGGAACGGAAACACCATATATTTT
.	TRBJ1-5	TRBV12-5	.	CASGLGSGPVSNQPQHF	TGTGCTAGTGGTTTGGGCTCAGGGCCAGTTAGCAATCAGCCCCAGCATTTT
TRBD1	TRBJ1-2	TRBV5-1	few	CASSAGQDPGYTF	TGCGCCAGCAGCGCTGGACAGGATCCTGGCTACACCTTC
.	TRBJ1-2	TRBV10-3	.	CAISEGAGFSWDYTF	TGTGCCATCAGTGAGGGGGCAGGGTTTTCCTGGGACTACACCTTC